These 28 T cell receptor beta chains were all obtained from the same sample, sequenced in a study of cytomegalovirus exposure and HLA in healthy donors. The study ran its PCR with 60 Vbeta and 13 Jbeta primers. Data came from immunoSEQ multiplex PCR; TCRdb stores just in-frame clones and leaves some out. This repertoire shows around 90,000 clones, about four fifths found once; its top ten account for about 6.8%. Sequencing was done on a sample of PBMCs. The receptors stem from a man aged 25-40 years in good health and CMV-seronegative.

V gene TRBV18 combines with J gene TRBJ2-7, with TRBD1 matching 7 bases. The germline CDR1 and CDR2 sequences are KGHSH and LQKENI. V shed 0 bases and J 7 bases; nucleotides not matched to a gene: 3. The CDR3 is 13 residues long. CDR3 coding DNA: TGTGCCAGCTCACCACCGACAGGGTTAGAGCAGTACTTC. Residues: CASSPPTGLEQYF.

The CDR3 coding sequence is TGTGCCAGCAGCTTAGTAGGACAGCTCCCCTACGAGCAGTACTTC. This encodes CASSLVGQLPYEQYF. The chain joins TRBV7-8 to TRBJ2-7, with D perhaps TRBD1 (6 bases). This CDR3 is built from 15 residues. CDR1 is SGHVS and CDR2 is FQNEAQ in the germline V gene. V gave up 1 base and J gave up 2 bases, with 12 bases separating them. The full variable domain, completed using reference TRBV7-8 and TRBJ2-7, is GAGVSQSPRYKVAKRGQDVALRCDPISGHVSLFWYQQALGQGPEFLTYFQNEAQLDKSGLPSDRFFAERPEGSVSTLKIQRTQQEDSAVYLCASSLVGQLPYEQYFGPGTRLTVT.

J is TRBJ2-1 and V is TRBV5-6; 10 bases agree with TRBD2. Trimming removed 3 bases from V and 4 bases from J; junction bases left unmatched: 7. CDR3 length: 16 residues. Germline values: CDR1 SGHDT, CDR2 YYEEEE. As DNA, the CDR3 is TGTGCCAGCAGCTCGGATAGCGGGGGGTTGTACAATGAGCAGTTCTTC. This gives the protein CASSSDSGGLYNEQFF.

The rearrangement joins TRBV9 to TRBJ1-6; D gene unclear. V shed 4 bases and J shed 10 bases, with 18 bases lying between them. Germline V gene data show CDR1 as SGDLS and CDR2 as YYNGEE. The CDR3 has 15 amino acids. The CDR3 sequence: CASSPENRRLSPLHF. As DNA, the CDR3 is TGTGCCAGCAGCCCCGAAAATAGGCGGCTATCACCCCTCCACTTT.

The genes are TRBV19 and TRBJ1-2; 7 bases align to TRBD1. Germline V gene lookup returns CDR1 LNHDA and CDR2 SQIVND (reference sequence). The CDR3 has 13 residues. V dropped 5 bases and J dropped 7; count of bases not matched to a gene: 7. This chain's CDR3 is CASSSQGLGGYTF. As DNA, the CDR3 is TGTGCCAGTAGTTCACAGGGGTTGGGTGGCTACACCTTC.

The rearrangement joins TRBV4-1 to TRBJ2-2; D gene ambiguous. CDR1 is MGHRA and CDR2 is YSYEKL in the germline V gene. Trimming took 1 base from V and 13 from J, leaving 16 bases between them. The CDR3 consists of 14 residues. DNA for the CDR3: TGCGCCAGCAGCCAAGTTTTGCATGCGACGGGGCTGTTTTTT. Its translation: CASSQVLHATGLFF.

The J gene is TRBJ2-7, the V gene TRBV11-2; D is unresolved. The CDR3 covers 15 residues. Germline CDR1 and CDR2: SGHAT and FQNNGV. V shed 2 bases and J shed 3 bases, with 14 bases lying between them. The CDR3 here is CASSLRDANYYEQYF. In nucleotides, the CDR3 is TGTGCCAGCAGCTTAAGAGATGCAAACTACTACGAGCAGTACTTC.

V and J are TRBV6-5 and TRBJ2-5; 7 bases line up with TRBD1. The J call may be mistaken, given a closer DNA end match to TRBJ2-7. Germline CDR1 is MNHEY and CDR2 is SVGAGI. The CDR3 contains 13 residues. This CDR3 reads CATSPGQNYEQYF. The CDR3, as DNA: TGTGCCACCTCCCCGGGACAGAACTACGAGCAGTACTTC.

This clone appeared a single time. The chain has TRBV5-6 and TRBJ1-2, with a possible D match to TRBD1 (5 bases). Per the germline V gene, CDR1 is SGHDT and CDR2 is YYEEEE. The CDR3 runs to 13 residues. Trimming stripped 4 bases from V and 8 bases from J, with 15 bases between. The CDR3 spells CASSKRGGDGYTF. The CDR3 DNA reads as TGTGCCAGCAGCAAGAGGGGAGGCGACGGCTACACCTTC.

J is TRBJ2-2 and V is TRBV7-8; D is ambiguous. Germline assignment: CDR1 SGHVS and CDR2 FQNEAQ. This CDR3 region has 16 residues. V lost 1 base and J lost 0, with 9 bases in between. The CDR3 reads CASSLETPPNTGELFF. Written as DNA, the CDR3 is TGTGCCAGCAGCTTAGAGACACCCCCGAACACCGGGGAGCTGTTTTTT.

This clone was seen a few times. V is TRBV9 and J is TRBJ1-1, with TRBD1 identical over 7 bases. From germline, CDR1 is SGDLS and CDR2 YYNGEE. The J segment lost 0 bases and the V segment lost 4 bases, leaving 6 bases of the junction unmatched. This CDR3 region has 15 residues. This chain's CDR3 is CASSPGTVMNTEAFF. CDR3 coding DNA: TGTGCCAGCAGCCCGGGGACAGTTATGAACACTGAAGCTTTCTTT.

The chain uses TRBV6-1 and TRBJ1-5, with 7 bases matching TRBD1. V was pared by 1 base and J by 0 bases, with 6 bases of the junction left unmatched. Germline CDR1 reads MNHNS; CDR2 reads SASEGT. The CDR3 is 17 residues long. As DNA, the CDR3 is TGTGCCAGCAGTGAAGGTCCCCAGGGGGATAGCAATCAGCCCCAGCATTTT. Translated: CASSEGPQGDSNQPQHF.

J is TRBJ2-5 and V is TRBV29-1; no clear D gene. The germline V and J ends were trimmed by 2 bases and 1 base, with 8 bases remaining between them. This CDR3 has 13 residues. In germline, CDR1 is SQVTM, CDR2 ANQGSEA. CDR3 sequence: CSVEMRLQETQYF. Here the CDR3 DNA reads TGCAGCGTTGAAATGCGGCTCCAAGAGACCCAGTACTTC.

The V and J genes are TRBV7-9 and TRBJ1-6, with 7 positions matching TRBD1. The CDR3 contains 14 residues. Germline CDR1 and CDR2: SEHNR and FQNEAQ (reference sequence). The trim removed 6 bases at V and 7 bases at J, leaving 6 bases unmatched. This CDR3 reads CASRNTGENSPLHF. The CDR3, as DNA: TGTGCCAGCAGGAACACAGGGGAGAATTCACCCCTCCACTTT.

The genes are TRBV7-6 and TRBJ2-2; possible D gene TRBD2, 6 bases. The CDR3 has 16 residues. With 0 bases removed from V and 8 bases from J, the gap between germline ends came to 16 bases. CDR1 SGHVS and CDR2 FNYEAQ come from the germline V gene. In nucleotides, the CDR3 is TGTGCCAGCAGCTTAGCCGGAGGGGTAGGGTCGGGGGAGCTGTTTTTT. It translates to CASSLAGGVGSGELFF.

This sequence joins TRBV7-2 and TRBJ2-1; 7 nucleotides line up with TRBD2. From germline, CDR1 is SGHTA and CDR2 FQGNSA. The length of the CDR3 is 16 residues. Unmatched junction bases numbered 5, after V lost 3 bases and J lost 0 bases. CDR3 DNA: TGTGCCAGCAGCTTCGCCCTAGCGGACTCCTACAATGAGCAGTTCTTC. Protein product: CASSFALADSYNEQFF.

The rearrangement links TRBV5-1 to TRBJ2-1; 8 nucleotides match TRBD2. V was clipped by 0 bases and J by 9 bases; unmatched bases: 11. Germline V lookup: CDR1 SGHRS, CDR2 YFSETQ. The CDR3 is 16 residues long. CDR3 sequence: CASSLGLASRTGEQFF. As DNA, the CDR3 is TGCGCCAGCAGCTTGGGACTAGCGTCGCGTACAGGTGAGCAGTTCTTC. The entire variable domain, with the rest obtained from reference TRBV5-1 and TRBJ2-1, is as follows: KAGVTQTPRYLIKTRGQQVTLSCSPISGHRSVSWYQQTPGQGLQFLFEYFSETQRNKGNFPGRFSGRQFSNSRSEMNVSTLELGDSALYLCASSLGLASRTGEQFFGPGTRLTVL.

V gene TRBV4-2 combines with J gene TRBJ2-6, with 8 positions matching TRBD2. Germline V lookup: CDR1 LGHNA, CDR2 YNFKEQ. Trimming removed 4 bases from V and 3 bases from J; junction bases left unmatched: 5. CDR3 length: 16 amino acids. DNA of the CDR3: TGTGCCAGCAGCCCCGGGGGGGGCGATGGGGCCAACGTCCTGACTTTC. This translates into CASSPGGGDGANVLTF.

This sequence joins TRBV10-1 and TRBJ1-1; 7 bases align to TRBD1. After removal of 6 bases from V and 0 bases from J, the junction contained 7 bases not matched to a gene. There are 15 residues in the CDR3. The V gene's germline CDR1 is WNHNN and CDR2 SYGVQD (reference sequence). CDR3 protein: CASSPGTAMNTEAFF. As DNA, the CDR3 is TGCGCCAGCAGCCCCGGGACAGCTATGAACACTGAAGCTTTCTTT.

The genes are TRBV7-6 and TRBJ2-7; possible D gene TRBD2, 5 bases. V lost 2 bases and J lost 0, with 8 bases in between. The V gene's germline CDR1 is SGHVS and CDR2 FNYEAQ. This CDR3 contains 14 residues. In DNA form, the CDR3 reads TGTGCCAGCAGCTTATTTGGGAGCTCCTACGAGCAGTACTTC. Amino acid sequence: CASSLFGSSYEQYF.

The chain joins TRBV6-6 to TRBJ2-3; D is unresolved. Germline assignment: CDR1 MNHNY and CDR2 SVGAGI (reference sequence). Trimming cost V 7 bases and J 0 bases, with 2 bases left between them. The CDR3 has 11 amino acids. CDR3 DNA: TGTGCCAGCACTAGCACAGATACGCAGTATTTT. Translation: CASTSTDTQYF.

The chain uses TRBV6-1 and TRBJ2-7; 10 bases align to TRBD1. This CDR3 is 15 amino acids long. The ends lost 1 base at V and 3 bases at J; junction bases unmatched: 3. The germline V gene encodes CDR1 MNHNS and CDR2 SASEGT. CDR3 nucleotide sequence: TGTGCCAGCAGTGAAGGGACAGGGGGGTACTACGAGCAGTACTTC. Encoded protein: CASSEGTGGYYEQYF.

The chain links TRBV7-8 to TRBJ2-5; 9 bases are a match to TRBD2. J was trimmed by 9 bases and V by 5 bases; bases with no gene match: 7. Germline V CDR1 and CDR2: SGHVS, FQNEAQ. The CDR3 is made up of 13 amino acids. CDR3 sequence (DNA): TGTGCCAGCAGCATACCGGGACTAGCTTCCCAGTACTTC. This encodes CASSIPGLASQYF.

The chain links TRBV2 to TRBJ2-5; TRBD1 matches 10 bases. Germline trimming cut 6 bases from V and 5 bases from J; bases unmatched to any gene: 12. Per the germline V gene, CDR1 is SNHLY and CDR2 is FYNNEI. The CDR3 is made up of 16 amino acids. The CDR3 coding sequence is TGTGCCAGCAGCGCCGGGACAGGGGTACCGGTGGAGACCCAGTACTTC. The encoded protein is CASSAGTGVPVETQYF. Full variable domain (remainder filled in from reference TRBV2 and TRBJ2-5): EPEVTQTPSHQVTQMGQEVILRCVPISNHLYFYWYRQILGQKVEFLVSFYNNEISEKSEIFDDQFSVERPDGSNFTLKIRSTKLEDSAMYFCASSAGTGVPVETQYFGPGTRLLVL.

V gene TRBV6-5 combines with J gene TRBJ2-5; D may be TRBD2 (6 bases). The V gene's germline CDR1 is MNHEY and CDR2 SVGAGI. The length of the CDR3 is 15 residues. V gave up 5 bases and J gave up 7 bases, with 20 bases separating them. The CDR3 DNA sequence: TGTGCCAGCAGTCCCTGGGACTTTGGATATGGGACCCAGTACTTC. Amino acids: CASSPWDFGYGTQYF.

The chain uses TRBV10-2 and TRBJ2-2, with 11 bases matching TRBD2. J gave up 1 base and V 4 bases, and 2 bases lay outside the gene matches. Germline lookup yields CDR1 WSHSY and CDR2 SAAADI. The CDR3 runs to 16 residues. The CDR3 spells CASSVLAGVNTGELFF. In DNA form, the CDR3 reads TGCGCCAGCAGTGTACTAGCGGGAGTGAACACCGGGGAGCTGTTTTTT.

This chain links TRBV6-5 with TRBJ2-5, with a tentative D call TRBD2 (6 bases). Germline V gives CDR1 MNHEY, CDR2 SVGAGI. The CDR3 runs to 14 residues. Trimming removed 0 bases from V and 2 bases from J, with 7 bases in between. The CDR3 region is CASSYSGLQETQYF. The CDR3 DNA follows: TGTGCCAGCAGTTACTCGGGACTTCAAGAGACCCAGTACTTC.

This chain uses TRBV5-1 with TRBJ1-2, with 9 bases fitting TRBD1. The CDR3 covers 15 residues. The trim removed 0 bases at V and 8 bases at J, leaving 8 bases unmatched. Germline V gene data show CDR1 as SGHRS and CDR2 as YFSETQ. The CDR3: CASSLGQGVSVGYTF. CDR3 in DNA: TGCGCCAGCAGCTTGGGACAGGGGGTTTCGGTAGGCTACACCTTC. Combining the CDR3 with reference TRBV5-1 and TRBJ1-2 gives the whole variable domain KAGVTQTPRYLIKTRGQQVTLSCSPISGHRSVSWYQQTPGQGLQFLFEYFSETQRNKGNFPGRFSGRQFSNSRSEMNVSTLELGDSALYLCASSLGQGVSVGYTFGSGTRLTVV.